This TCR beta chain appears in the sequencing data of a study of blood T cells in healthy people across ages. Study-level points and caveats: Reliance upon unsorted PBMCs precluded definitive naive versus antigen-experienced comparison.

This clonotype came up a few times. Its specificity is not known. CDR1 and CDR2 (germline): SNHLY, FYNNEI. The CDR3 extends over 14 amino acids. V lost 0 bases and J 2 bases, leaving 6 bases between the germline ends. PCR was performed a second time for 7 to 11 cycles using a sample-barcoded 5' primer and a J-beta primer mix. TCRdb re-analysed the 5' RACE reads in MiXCR, keeping a single row per CDR3 protein. This table holds roughly 1.5 million distinct CDR3 sequences, about 42% found once. Sample: blood. The rearrangement links TRBV2 to TRBJ2-3, with unresolved D. This sequence originates from a woman aged 18-35 years in good health. Written as DNA, the CDR3 is TGTGCCAGCAGTGAAGCTCATACCACAGATACGCAGTATTTT. Amino acids: CASSEAHTTDTQYF.